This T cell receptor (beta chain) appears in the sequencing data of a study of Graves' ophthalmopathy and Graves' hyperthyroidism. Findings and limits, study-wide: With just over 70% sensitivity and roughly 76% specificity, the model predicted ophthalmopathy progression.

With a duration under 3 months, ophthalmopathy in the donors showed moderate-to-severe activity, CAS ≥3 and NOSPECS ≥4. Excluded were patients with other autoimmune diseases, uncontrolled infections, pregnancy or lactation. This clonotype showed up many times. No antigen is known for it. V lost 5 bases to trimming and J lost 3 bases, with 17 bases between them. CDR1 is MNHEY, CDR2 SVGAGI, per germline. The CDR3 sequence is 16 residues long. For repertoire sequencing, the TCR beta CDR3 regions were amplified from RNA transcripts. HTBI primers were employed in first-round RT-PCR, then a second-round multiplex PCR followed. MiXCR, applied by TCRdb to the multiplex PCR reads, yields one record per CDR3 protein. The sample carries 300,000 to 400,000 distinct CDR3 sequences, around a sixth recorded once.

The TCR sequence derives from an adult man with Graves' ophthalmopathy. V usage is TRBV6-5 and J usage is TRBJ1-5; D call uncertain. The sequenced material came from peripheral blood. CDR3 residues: CASSPRIGGNNQPQHF. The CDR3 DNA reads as TGTGCCAGCAGTCCCAGGATTGGAGGAAACAATCAGCCCCAGCATTTT.